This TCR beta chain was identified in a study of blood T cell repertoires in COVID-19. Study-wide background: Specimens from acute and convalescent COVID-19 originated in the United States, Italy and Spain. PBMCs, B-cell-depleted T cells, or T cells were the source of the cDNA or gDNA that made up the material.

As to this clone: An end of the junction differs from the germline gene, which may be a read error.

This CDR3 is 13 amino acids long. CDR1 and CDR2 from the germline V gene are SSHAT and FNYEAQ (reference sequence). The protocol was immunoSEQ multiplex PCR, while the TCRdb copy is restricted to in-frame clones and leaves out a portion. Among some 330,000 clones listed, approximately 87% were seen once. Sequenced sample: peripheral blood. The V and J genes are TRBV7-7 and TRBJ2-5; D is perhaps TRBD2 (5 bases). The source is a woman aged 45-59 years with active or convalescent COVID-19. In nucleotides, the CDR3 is TGTGCTAGCAGCGCTGGAGGACCTGAGACCCAGTACTTC. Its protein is CASSAGGPETQYF.